The 14 T cell receptor beta chains below were found in one sample sequenced in a study of blood T cell repertoires in COVID-19. Libraries were prepared by immunoSEQ multiplex PCR; TCRdb keeps only in-frame clonotypes and omits some of them. Of about 230,000 clones in the sample, about four fifths are singletons; the top ten hold approximately 5.4%. The specimen was peripheral blood. The receptors stem from a man older than 75 with acute or convalescent COVID-19.

The chain links TRBV30 to TRBJ2-3; D unresolved. CDR1 is GTSNPN and CDR2 is SVGIG in the germline V gene (reference sequence). V was pared by 3 bases and J by 6 bases, with 10 bases between. This CDR3 contains 12 residues. CDR3 residues: CAWSSAPDTQYF. DNA of the CDR3: TGTGCCTGGAGCAGCGCCCCCGATACGCAGTATTTT.

The V and J genes are TRBV7-8 and TRBJ1-4, with 8 bases fitting TRBD1. The CDR3 has 15 residues. The germline gives CDR1 SGHVS, CDR2 FQNEAQ. V was clipped by 5 bases and J by 1 base; unmatched bases: 3. CDR3 DNA: TGTGCCAGCAGCCACGGACAGGGAACTAATGAAAAACTGTTTTTT. As protein: CASSHGQGTNEKLFF.

This rearrangement joins TRBV4-2 to TRBJ1-1; D remains ambiguous. This CDR3 is built from 14 residues. The germline V gene has CDR1 LGHNA and CDR2 YNFKEQ. V lost 4 bases to trimming and J lost 3 bases, with 12 bases between them. CDR3 DNA sequence: TGTGCCAGCAGCCCCCGGGGTCTGGACACTGAAGCTTTCTTT. This sequence encodes CASSPRGLDTEAFF.

The J gene is TRBJ1-3, the V gene TRBV18; D is unresolved. Germline CDR1 reads KGHSH; CDR2 reads LQKENI. The CDR3 extends over 15 amino acids. V lost 0 bases, J lost 4 bases, and 10 bases lay in between. The CDR3 DNA is TGTGCCAGCTCACCACCTGTAACTGTCGGAAACACCATATATTTT. Amino acids: CASSPPVTVGNTIYF.

This clone was seen once. The chain links TRBV30 to TRBJ2-2; no reliable D call. This CDR3 has 14 residues. Germline V gene data show CDR1 as GTSNPN and CDR2 as SVGIG (reference sequence). V dropped 1 base and J dropped 8 bases, with 14 bases sitting between them. CDR3 nucleotide sequence: TGTGCCTGGAGTGGCCCCCTCGGTCGGGGGGAGCTGTTTTTT. Protein: CAWSGPLGRGELFF. Supplemented by reference TRBV30 and TRBJ2-2, the full variable domain reads SQTIHQWPATLVQPVGSPLSLECTVEGTSNPNLYWYRQAAGRGLQLLFYSVGIGQISSEVPQNLSASRPQDRQFILSSKKLLLSDSGFYLCAWSGPLGRGELFFGEGSRLTVL.

Points on this clone: The same CDR3 arises from other DNA sequences in this sample as well. V gene TRBV5-1 combines with J gene TRBJ2-7; 10 bases are a match to TRBD1. The germline V gene has CDR1 SGHRS and CDR2 YFSETQ. This CDR3 region has 14 residues. V trimming: 4 bases; J trimming: 2 bases; junction bases outside the gene matches: 3. This CDR3 reads CASSRGQGAYEQYF. CDR3 sequence (DNA): TGCGCCAGCAGCCGTGGACAGGGGGCCTACGAGCAGTACTTC.

The chain couples TRBV29-1 to TRBJ2-1; 11 bases align to TRBD1. Trimming at V came to 4 bases and at J to 8 bases, leaving 10 bases not matched to a gene. This CDR3 contains 15 residues. Germline V gene lookup returns CDR1 SQVTM and CDR2 ANQGSEA. The CDR3 nucleotides read TGCAGCGTTGCCCCTTGGACAGGGGGCGGCGATGAGCAGTTCTTC. As protein: CSVAPWTGGGDEQFF.

The chain joins TRBV18 to TRBJ1-1; 7 bases line up with TRBD1. The V gene's germline CDR1 is KGHSH and CDR2 LQKENI. The CDR3 runs to 13 residues. With 3 bases clipped from V and 4 bases from J, the junction kept 2 bases outside the gene matches. The CDR3 loop is CASSPGQATEAFF. CDR3 coding DNA: TGTGCCAGCTCACCCGGACAGGCCACTGAAGCTTTCTTT.

Only a few counts were recorded for this clone. This sequence joins TRBV3-1 (or the pseudogene TRBV3-2) and TRBJ2-5; maybe TRBD1 (5 bases). The germline V and J ends were trimmed by 0 bases and 7 bases, with 9 bases remaining between them. Germline CDR1 reads LGHDT; CDR2 reads YNNKEL (reference sequence). The CDR3 covers 13 residues. CDR3 loop: CASSQDLQGTQYF. The CDR3 DNA reads TGTGCCAGCAGCCAAGATCTCCAGGGGACCCAGTACTTC.

This clone has just a few counts. The chain uses TRBV19 and TRBJ2-5; 9 bases line up with TRBD2. Losses at the gene ends were 5 bases for V and 14 bases for J; bases not matched to a gene: 18. This CDR3 contains 15 residues. Germline V gene data show CDR1 as LNHDA and CDR2 as SQIVND (reference sequence). This chain's CDR3 is CASSVSGSGPIITYF. The CDR3 nucleotides are TGTGCCAGTAGTGTTAGCGGGAGTGGCCCTATCATAACATACTTC. The complete variable domain, with remaining parts taken from reference TRBV19 and TRBJ2-5, reads DGGITQSPKYLFRKEGQNVTLSCEQNLNHDAMYWYRQDPGQGLRLIYYSQIVNDFQKGDIAEGYSVSREKKESFPLTVTSAQKNPTAFYLCASSVSGSGPIITYFGPGTRLLVL.

The chain combines TRBV4-1 with TRBJ2-7, with 7 bases lining up with TRBD1. With 2 bases clipped from V and 5 bases from J, the junction kept 9 bases outside the gene matches. This CDR3 is 15 amino acids long. From germline, CDR1 is MGHRA and CDR2 YSYEKL. The CDR3 DNA sequence: TGCGCCAGCAGCCAACCGGGGAAGGGGGCCAACGAGCAGTACTTC. Translating it yields CASSQPGKGANEQYF.

The chain uses TRBV9 and TRBJ1-6; weak D call: TRBD1 (5 bases). The CDR3 loop spans 14 amino acids. V lost 2 bases and J 7 bases, leaving 10 bases between the germline ends. Germline V gives CDR1 SGDLS, CDR2 YYNGEE. CDR3 bases: TGTGCCAGCAGCGTCGGGGGGTCGAATTCACCCCTCCACTTT. Protein: CASSVGGSNSPLHF.

The chain is built from TRBV20-1 and TRBJ2-5, with a weak D call TRBD2 (6 bases). CDR3 size: 11 residues. CDR1 is DFQATT, CDR2 SNEGSKA, per germline (reference sequence). Trimming took 7 bases from V and 4 from J, leaving 10 bases between them. The CDR3: CSEEGLETQYF. The DNA for the CDR3 is TGCAGTGAGGAGGGGCTAGAGACCCAGTACTTC.

The chain uses TRBV6-5 and TRBJ2-1; 7 bases fit TRBD2. V shed 6 bases, J shed 1 base, and the junction held 3 bases outside the gene matches. The CDR3 covers 14 residues. Germline V gene sequence: CDR1 MNHEY, CDR2 SVGAGI. The CDR3 nucleotides read TGTGCCAGCAGACCGGGACTATCCTACAATGAGCAGTTCTTC. Translation gives CASRPGLSYNEQFF.